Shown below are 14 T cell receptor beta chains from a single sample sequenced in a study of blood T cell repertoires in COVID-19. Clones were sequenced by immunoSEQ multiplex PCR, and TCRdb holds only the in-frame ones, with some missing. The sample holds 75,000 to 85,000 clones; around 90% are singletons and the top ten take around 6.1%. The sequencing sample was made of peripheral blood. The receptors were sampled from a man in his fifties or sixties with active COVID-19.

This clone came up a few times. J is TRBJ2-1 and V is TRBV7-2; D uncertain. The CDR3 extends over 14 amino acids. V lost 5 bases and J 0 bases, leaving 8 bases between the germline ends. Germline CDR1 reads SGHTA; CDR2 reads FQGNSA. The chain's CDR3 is CASSIKSSYNEQFF. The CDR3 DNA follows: TGTGCCAGCAGCATAAAGAGCTCCTACAATGAGCAGTTCTTC.

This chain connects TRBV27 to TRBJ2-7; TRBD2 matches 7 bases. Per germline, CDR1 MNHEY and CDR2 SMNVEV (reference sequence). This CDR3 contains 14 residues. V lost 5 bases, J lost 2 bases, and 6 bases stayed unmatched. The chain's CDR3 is CASSPVAGAYEQYF. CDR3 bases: TGTGCCAGCAGTCCTGTAGCGGGTGCCTACGAGCAGTACTTC.

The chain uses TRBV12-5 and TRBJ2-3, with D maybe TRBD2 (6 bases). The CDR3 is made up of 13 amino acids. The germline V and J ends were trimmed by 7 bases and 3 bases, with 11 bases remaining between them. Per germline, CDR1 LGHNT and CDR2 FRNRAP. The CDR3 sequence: CASAKSGTDTQYF. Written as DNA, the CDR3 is TGTGCTAGTGCCAAAAGCGGGACAGATACGCAGTATTTT.

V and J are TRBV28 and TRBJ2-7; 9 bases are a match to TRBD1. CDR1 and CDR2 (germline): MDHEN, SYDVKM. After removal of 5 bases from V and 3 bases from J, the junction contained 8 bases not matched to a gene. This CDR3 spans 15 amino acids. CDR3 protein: CASSLGTGNSYEQYF. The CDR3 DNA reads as TGTGCCAGCAGTCTGGGGACAGGGAATAGCTACGAGCAGTACTTC.

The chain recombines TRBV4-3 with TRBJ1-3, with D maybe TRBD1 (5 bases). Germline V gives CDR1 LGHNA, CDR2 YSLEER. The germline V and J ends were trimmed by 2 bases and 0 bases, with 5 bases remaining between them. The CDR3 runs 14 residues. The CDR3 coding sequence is TGCGCCAGCAGCCAACAGGGCTCTGGAAACACCATATATTTT. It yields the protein CASSQQGSGNTIYF.

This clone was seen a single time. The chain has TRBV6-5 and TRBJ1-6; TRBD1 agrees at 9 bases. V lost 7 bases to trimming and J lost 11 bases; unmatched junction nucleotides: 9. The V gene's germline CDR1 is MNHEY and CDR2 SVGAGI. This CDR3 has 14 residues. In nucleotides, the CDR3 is TGTGCCAGCACACGAGGACAGGGGCAGACACCCCTCCACTTT. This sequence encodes CASTRGQGQTPLHF.

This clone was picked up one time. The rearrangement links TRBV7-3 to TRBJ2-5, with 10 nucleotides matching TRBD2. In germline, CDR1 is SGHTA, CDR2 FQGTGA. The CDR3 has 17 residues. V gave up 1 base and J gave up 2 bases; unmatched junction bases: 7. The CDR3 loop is CASSLKGLAGVQETQYF. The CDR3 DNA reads TGTGCCAGCAGCTTAAAAGGGCTAGCGGGAGTTCAAGAGACCCAGTACTTC.

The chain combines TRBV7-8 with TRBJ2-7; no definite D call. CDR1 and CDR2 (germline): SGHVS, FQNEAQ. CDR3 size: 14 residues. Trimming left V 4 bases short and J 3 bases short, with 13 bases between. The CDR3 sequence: CASSSDSAYYEQYF. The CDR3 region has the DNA TGTGCCAGCAGCTCCGACTCTGCCTACTACGAGCAGTACTTC.

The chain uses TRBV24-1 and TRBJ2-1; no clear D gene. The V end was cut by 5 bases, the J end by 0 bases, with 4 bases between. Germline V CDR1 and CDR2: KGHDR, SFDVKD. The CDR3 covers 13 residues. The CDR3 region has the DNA TGTGCCACCAGTGCGGGCTCCTACAATGAGCAGTTCTTC. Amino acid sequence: CATSAGSYNEQFF.

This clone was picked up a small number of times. CDR3 in DNA: TGTGCCAGCATAGGACAGATGAACACTGAAGCTTTCTTT. Translated, it gives CASIGQMNTEAFF. The chain has TRBV27 and TRBJ1-1; a possible D gene is TRBD1 (6 bases). Trimming pared 7 bases from V and 0 bases from J, leaving 9 bases between. The germline V gene encodes CDR1 MNHEY and CDR2 SMNVEV (reference sequence). This CDR3 region has 13 residues.

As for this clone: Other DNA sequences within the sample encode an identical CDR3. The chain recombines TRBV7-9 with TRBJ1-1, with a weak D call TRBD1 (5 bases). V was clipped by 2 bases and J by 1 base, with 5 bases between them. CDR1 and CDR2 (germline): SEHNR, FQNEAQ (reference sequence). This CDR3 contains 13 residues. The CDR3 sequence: CASSLQGNTEAFF. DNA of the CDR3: TGTGCCAGCAGCTTACAGGGGAACACTGAAGCTTTCTTT. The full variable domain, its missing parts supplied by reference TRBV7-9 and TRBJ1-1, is DTGVSQNPRHKITKRGQNVTFRCDPISEHNRLYWYRQTLGQGPEFLTYFQNEAQLEKSRLLSDRFSAERPKGSFSTLEIQRTEQGDSAMYLCASSLQGNTEAFFGQGTRLTVV.

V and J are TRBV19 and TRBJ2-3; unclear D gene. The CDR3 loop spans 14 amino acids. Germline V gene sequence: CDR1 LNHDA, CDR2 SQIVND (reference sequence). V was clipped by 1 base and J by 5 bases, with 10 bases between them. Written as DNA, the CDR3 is TGTGCCAGTAGTATAGGCCCTTTCGGAGATACGCAGTATTTT. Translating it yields CASSIGPFGDTQYF.

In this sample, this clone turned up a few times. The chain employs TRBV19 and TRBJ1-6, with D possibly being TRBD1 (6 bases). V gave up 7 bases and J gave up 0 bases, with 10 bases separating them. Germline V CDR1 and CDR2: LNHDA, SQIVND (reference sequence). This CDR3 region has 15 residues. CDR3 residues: CASTDRSSYNSPLHF. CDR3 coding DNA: TGTGCCAGTACAGACAGGAGCTCCTATAATTCACCCCTCCACTTT.

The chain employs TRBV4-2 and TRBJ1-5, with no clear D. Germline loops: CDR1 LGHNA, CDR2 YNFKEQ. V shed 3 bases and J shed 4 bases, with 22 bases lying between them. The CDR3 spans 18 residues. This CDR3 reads CASSQLLSVDNNNQPQHF. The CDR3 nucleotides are TGTGCCAGCAGCCAGCTTCTCTCCGTTGACAATAATAATCAGCCCCAGCATTTT.